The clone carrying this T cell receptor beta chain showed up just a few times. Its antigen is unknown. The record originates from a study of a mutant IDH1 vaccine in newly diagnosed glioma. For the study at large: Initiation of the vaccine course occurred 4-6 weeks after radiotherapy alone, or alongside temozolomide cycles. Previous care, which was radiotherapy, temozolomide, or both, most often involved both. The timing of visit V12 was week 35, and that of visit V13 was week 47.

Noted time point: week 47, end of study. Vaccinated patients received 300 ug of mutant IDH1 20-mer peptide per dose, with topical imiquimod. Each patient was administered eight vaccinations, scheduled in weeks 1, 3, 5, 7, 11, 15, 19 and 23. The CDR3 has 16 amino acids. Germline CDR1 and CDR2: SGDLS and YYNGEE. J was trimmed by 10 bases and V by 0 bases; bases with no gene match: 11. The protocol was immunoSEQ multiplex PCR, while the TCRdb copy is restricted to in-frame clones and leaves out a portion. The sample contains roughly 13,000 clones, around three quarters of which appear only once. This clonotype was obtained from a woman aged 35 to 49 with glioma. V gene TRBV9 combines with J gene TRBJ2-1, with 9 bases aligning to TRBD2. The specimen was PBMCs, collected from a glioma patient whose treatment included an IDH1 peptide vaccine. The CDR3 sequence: CASSVEGLAVLREQFF. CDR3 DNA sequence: TGTGCCAGCAGCGTAGAGGGACTAGCCGTTCTTCGAGAGCAGTTCTTC. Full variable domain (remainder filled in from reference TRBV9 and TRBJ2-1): DSGVTQTPKHLITATGQRVTLRCSPRSGDLSVYWYQQSLDQGLQFLIQYYNGEERAKGNILERFSAQQFPDLHSELNLSSLELGDSALYFCASSVEGLAVLREQFFGPGTRLTVL.